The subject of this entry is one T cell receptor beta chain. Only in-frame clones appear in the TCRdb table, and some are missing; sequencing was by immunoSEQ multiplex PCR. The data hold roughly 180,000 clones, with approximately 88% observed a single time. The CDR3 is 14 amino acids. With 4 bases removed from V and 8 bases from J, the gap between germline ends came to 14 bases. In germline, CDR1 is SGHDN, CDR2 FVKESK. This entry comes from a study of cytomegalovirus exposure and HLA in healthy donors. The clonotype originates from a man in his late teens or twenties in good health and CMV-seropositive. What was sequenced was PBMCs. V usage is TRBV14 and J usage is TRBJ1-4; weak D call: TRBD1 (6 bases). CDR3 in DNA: TGTGCCAGCAGCCTCACAGGGATGGGGGAAAAACTGTTTTTT. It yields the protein CASSLTGMGEKLFF. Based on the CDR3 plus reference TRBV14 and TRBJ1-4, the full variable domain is EAGVTQFPSHSVIEKGQTVTLRCDPISGHDNLYWYRRVMGKEIKFLLHFVKESKQDESGMPNNRFLAERTGGTYSTLKVQPAELEDSGVYFCASSLTGMGEKLFFGSGTQLSVL.